The clone carrying this TCR beta chain showed up many times. Antigen unknown. Via MiXCR, TCRdb re-called the 5' RACE reads, giving one row per CDR3 protein. Of some 64,000 distinct CDR3 sequences in the sample, 18% were seen once. The data are from a study of early T cells in non-severe SARS-CoV-2 infection. General study findings and limits: Matching results from VDJdb favored anti-spike CD8 responses, leaving private and CD4 specificities undetected.

This specimen consisted of whole blood, obtained at baseline. This receptor was obtained from an adult who was a healthcare worker with PCR-confirmed SARS-CoV-2 infection or an uninfected control (not recorded which).

The CDR3 region is CAWTGRPNYEQYF. The DNA of the CDR3 is TGTGCCTGGACGGGCCGCCCGAACTACGAGCAGTACTTC. The chain couples TRBV30 to TRBJ2-7; no clear D. Germline V gene data show CDR1 as GTSNPN and CDR2 as SVGIG (reference sequence). This CDR3 has 13 amino acids. V was trimmed by 4 bases and J by 3 bases, leaving 13 bases between them.